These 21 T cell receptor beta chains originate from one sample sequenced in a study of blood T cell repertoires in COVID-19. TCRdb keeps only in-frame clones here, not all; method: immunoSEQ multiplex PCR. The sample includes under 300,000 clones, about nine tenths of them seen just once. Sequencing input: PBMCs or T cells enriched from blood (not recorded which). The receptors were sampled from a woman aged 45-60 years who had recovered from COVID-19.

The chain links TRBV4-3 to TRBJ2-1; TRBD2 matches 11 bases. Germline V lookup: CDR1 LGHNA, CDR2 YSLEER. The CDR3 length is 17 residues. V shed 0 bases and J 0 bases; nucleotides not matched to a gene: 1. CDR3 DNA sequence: TGCGCCAGCAGCCAAGATACTAGCGGGAGCTCCTACAATGAGCAGTTCTTC. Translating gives CASSQDTSGSSYNEQFF.

This chain's CDR3 is CASSWVSGTYTGELFF. The CDR3 coding sequence is TGTGCCAGCAGTTGGGTTAGCGGGACGTACACCGGGGAGCTGTTTTTT. This chain joins TRBV6-5 and TRBJ2-2; 8 nucleotides agree with TRBD2. This CDR3 contains 16 residues. V lost 4 bases, J lost 3 bases, and 7 bases stayed unmatched. The germline CDR1 and CDR2 sequences are MNHEY and SVGAGI.

This chain's CDR3 is CASSSGNSGNTIYF. CDR3 coding DNA: TGCGCCAGCAGCTCAGGGAACTCTGGAAACACCATATATTTT. The rearrangement links TRBV5-1 to TRBJ1-3, with D tentatively TRBD1 (5 bases). Germline V gene sequence: CDR1 SGHRS, CDR2 YFSETQ. The CDR3 covers 14 residues. V was pared by 3 bases and J by 0 bases, with 7 bases between.

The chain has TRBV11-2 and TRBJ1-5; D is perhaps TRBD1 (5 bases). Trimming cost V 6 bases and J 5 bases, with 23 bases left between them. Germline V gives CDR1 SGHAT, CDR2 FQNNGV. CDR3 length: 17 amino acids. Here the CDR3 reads CASSHTGPSGGDQPQHF. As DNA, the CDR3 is TGTGCCAGCAGTCATACCGGCCCGTCCGGGGGAGATCAGCCCCAGCATTTT.

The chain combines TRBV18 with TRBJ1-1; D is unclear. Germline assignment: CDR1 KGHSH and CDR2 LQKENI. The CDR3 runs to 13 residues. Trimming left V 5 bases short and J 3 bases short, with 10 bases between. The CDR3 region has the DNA TGTGCCAGCTCAAACAGTTTGGACACTGAAGCTTTCTTT. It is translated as CASSNSLDTEAFF.

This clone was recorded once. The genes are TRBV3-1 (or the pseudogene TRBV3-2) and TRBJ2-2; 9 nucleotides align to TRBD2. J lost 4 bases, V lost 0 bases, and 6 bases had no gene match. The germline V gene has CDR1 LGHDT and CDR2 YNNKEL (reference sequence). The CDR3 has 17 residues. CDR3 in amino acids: CASSQDVQREATGELFF. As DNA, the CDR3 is TGTGCCAGCAGCCAAGATGTCCAGCGGGAGGCCACCGGGGAGCTGTTTTTT.

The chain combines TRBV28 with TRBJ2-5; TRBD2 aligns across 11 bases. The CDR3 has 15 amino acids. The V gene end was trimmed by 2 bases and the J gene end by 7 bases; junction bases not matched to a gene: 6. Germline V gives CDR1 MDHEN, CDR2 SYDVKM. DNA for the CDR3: TGTGCCAGCAGTTTACACGGGACTAGCGGTGGGACCCAGTACTTC. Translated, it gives CASSLHGTSGGTQYF.

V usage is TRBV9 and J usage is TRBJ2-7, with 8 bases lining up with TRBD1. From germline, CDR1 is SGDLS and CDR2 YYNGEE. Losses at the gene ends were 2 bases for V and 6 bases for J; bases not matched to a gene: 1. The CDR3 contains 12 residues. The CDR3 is CASSVTGAEQYF. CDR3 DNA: TGTGCCAGCAGCGTGACAGGGGCCGAGCAGTACTTC.

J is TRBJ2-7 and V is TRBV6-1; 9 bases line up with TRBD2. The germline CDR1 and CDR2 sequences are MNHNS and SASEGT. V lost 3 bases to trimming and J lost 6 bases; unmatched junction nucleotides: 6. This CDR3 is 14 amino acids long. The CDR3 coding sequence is TGTGCCAGCAGTGAGTCGCGGGGGGGGAGCGAGCAGTACTTC. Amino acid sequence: CASSESRGGSEQYF.

The CDR3 DNA reads as TGTGCCAGCAGTCAGTACTCTGGGGCCAACGTCCTGACTTTC. Amino acids: CASSQYSGANVLTF. The chain has TRBV6-2 or TRBV6-3 and TRBJ2-6; the D is unclear. The CDR3 has 14 amino acids. Germline CDR1 MNHEY, CDR2 SVGEGT. V was cut by 5 bases and J by 0 bases, with 5 bases left in between.

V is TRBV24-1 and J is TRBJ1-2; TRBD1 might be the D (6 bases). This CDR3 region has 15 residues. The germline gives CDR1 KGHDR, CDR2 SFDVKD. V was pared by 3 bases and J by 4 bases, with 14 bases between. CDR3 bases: TGTGCCACCAGTGATACCAGGGGAGTTCCCTATGGCTACACCTTC. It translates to CATSDTRGVPYGYTF.

The CDR3 bases are TGTGCCAGCAAGAATGCCGGGACTTTCCAAGAGACCCAGTACTTC. Translation: CASKNAGTFQETQYF. The chain joins TRBV5-4 to TRBJ2-5; D might be TRBD2 (6 bases). V was pared by 6 bases and J by 1 base, with 16 bases between. CDR3 length: 15 residues. Germline V gene lookup returns CDR1 SGHNT and CDR2 YYREEE (reference sequence).

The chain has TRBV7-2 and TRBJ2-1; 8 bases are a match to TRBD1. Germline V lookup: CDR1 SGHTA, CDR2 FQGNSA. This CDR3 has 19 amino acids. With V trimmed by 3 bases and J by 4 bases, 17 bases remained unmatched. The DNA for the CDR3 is TGTGCCAGCAGCTTGCCCCCAACCCTCGACAGGGGAAGGTACAATGAGCAGTTCTTC. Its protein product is CASSLPPTLDRGRYNEQFF.

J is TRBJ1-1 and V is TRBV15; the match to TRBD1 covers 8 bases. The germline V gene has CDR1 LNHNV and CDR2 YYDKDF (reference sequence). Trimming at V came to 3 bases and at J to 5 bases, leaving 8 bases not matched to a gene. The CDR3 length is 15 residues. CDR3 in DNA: TGTGCCACCAGCAGTGGTCGGACAGGGCTGACTGAAGCTTTCTTT. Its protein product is CATSSGRTGLTEAFF.

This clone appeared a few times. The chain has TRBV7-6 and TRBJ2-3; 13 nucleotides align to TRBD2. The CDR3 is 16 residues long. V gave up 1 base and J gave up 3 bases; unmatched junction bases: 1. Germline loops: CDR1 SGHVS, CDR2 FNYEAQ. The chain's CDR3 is CASSLGTSGRTDTQYF. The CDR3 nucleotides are TGTGCCAGCAGCTTAGGGACTAGCGGGAGAACAGATACGCAGTATTTT.

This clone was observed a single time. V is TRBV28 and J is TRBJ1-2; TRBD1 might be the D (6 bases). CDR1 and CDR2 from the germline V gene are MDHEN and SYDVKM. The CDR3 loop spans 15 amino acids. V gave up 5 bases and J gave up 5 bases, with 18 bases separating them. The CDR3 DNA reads TGTGCCAGCAGTCTCTGGGGGCCAGGATCGTATGGCTACACCTTC. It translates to CASSLWGPGSYGYTF.

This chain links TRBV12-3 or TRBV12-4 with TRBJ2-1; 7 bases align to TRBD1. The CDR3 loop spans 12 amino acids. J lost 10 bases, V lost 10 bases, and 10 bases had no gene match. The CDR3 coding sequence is TGTGCCACCAAGGGACAGTGGGTAGAGCAGTTCTTC. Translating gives CATKGQWVEQFF.

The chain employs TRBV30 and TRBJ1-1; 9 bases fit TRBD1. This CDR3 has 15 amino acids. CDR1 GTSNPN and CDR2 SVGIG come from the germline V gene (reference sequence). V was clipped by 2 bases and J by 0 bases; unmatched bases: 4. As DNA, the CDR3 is TGTGCCTGGAGTACGACAGGGGGAATGAACACTGAAGCTTTCTTT. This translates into CAWSTTGGMNTEAFF.

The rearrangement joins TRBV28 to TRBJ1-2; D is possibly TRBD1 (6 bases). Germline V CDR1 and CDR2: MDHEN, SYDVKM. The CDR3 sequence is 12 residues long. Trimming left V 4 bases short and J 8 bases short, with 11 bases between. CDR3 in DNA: TGTGCCAGCAGTTCGCAGGGGCCCGGCTACACCTTC. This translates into CASSSQGPGYTF.

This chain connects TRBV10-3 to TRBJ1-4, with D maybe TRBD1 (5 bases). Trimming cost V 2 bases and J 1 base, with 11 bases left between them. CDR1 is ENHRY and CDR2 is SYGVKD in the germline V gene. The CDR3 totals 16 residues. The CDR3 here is CAISERGQQTNEKLFF. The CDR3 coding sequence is TGTGCCATCAGTGAGAGGGGCCAGCAAACTAATGAAAAACTGTTTTTT.

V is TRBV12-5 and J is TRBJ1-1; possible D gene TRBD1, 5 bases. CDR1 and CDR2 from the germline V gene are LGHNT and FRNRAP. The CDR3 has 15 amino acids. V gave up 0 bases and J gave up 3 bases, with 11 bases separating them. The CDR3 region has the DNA TGTGCTAGTGGTTTGGTGCGGGGGACTTACACTGAAGCTTTCTTT. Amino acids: CASGLVRGTYTEAFF.